This T cell receptor (beta chain) appears in the sequencing data of a study of cytomegalovirus exposure and HLA in healthy donors. Regarding this clone: Its antigen is not identified.

Findings and limits, study-wide: Analyzed later, most CMV-associated TCR beta chains appeared HLA-restricted. Reported results showed that the classifier diagnosed cytomegalovirus status with high specificity and sensitivity. In presence/absence analyses, roughly uniform sequencing depth across donors was assumed.

The V and J ends lost 3 bases and 4 bases, in that order; junction bases with no gene match: 3. The germline V gene encodes CDR1 SSHAT and CDR2 FNYEAQ (reference sequence). There are 14 residues in the CDR3. It was with 60 Vbeta and 13 Jbeta primers that the PCR ran. Sequenced by immunoSEQ multiplex PCR; TCRdb stores in-frame clones only, minus some. The sample yields around 170,000 clones, about three quarters seen once. The source material was PBMCs. The V and J genes are TRBV7-7 and TRBJ2-5; the match to TRBD2 covers 9 bases. The sequence derives from a girl aged 10-17 years in good health and CMV-seronegative. CDR3 bases: TGTGCCAGCAGCTTGGGACTAGCAGGAGAGACCCAGTACTTC. This translates into CASSLGLAGETQYF. Full variable domain (missing parts from reference TRBV7-7 and TRBJ2-5): GAGVSQSPRYKVTKRGQDVTLRCDPISSHATLYWYQQALGQGPEFLTYFNYEAQPDKSGLPSDRFSAERPEGSISTLTIQRTEQRDSAMYRCASSLGLAGETQYFGPGTRLLVL.